Below, one T cell receptor beta chain is given with its context. TCRdb passed the 5' RACE reads through MiXCR, listing each CDR3 protein once. The table lists about 48,000 distinct CDR3 sequences, 13% of them singletons, with roughly 10% in the top ten. This specimen belongs to a study of early T cells in non-severe SARS-CoV-2 infection. V was cut by 4 bases and J by 3 bases, with 13 bases left in between. The CDR3 is made up of 14 amino acids. The receptor was isolated from an adult who was a healthcare worker with PCR-confirmed SARS-CoV-2 infection or an uninfected control (not recorded which). Sequencing was carried out using whole blood. The chain recombines TRBV12-3 or TRBV12-4 with TRBJ2-7; D might be TRBD1 (6 bases). The CDR3 sequence: CASSSSQGGYEQYF. The CDR3 DNA sequence: TGTGCCAGCAGTTCCTCCCAAGGGGGCTACGAGCAGTACTTC.